This T cell receptor (beta chain) derives from a study of blood T cell repertoires in COVID-19. Study details: Sample material is recorded as cDNA or gDNA derived from T cells, B-cell-depleted T cells, or PBMCs.

CDR3 size: 16 residues. CDR1 is KGHSH and CDR2 is LQKENI in the germline V gene. The V segment lost 1 base and the J segment 1 base; nucleotides outside the gene matches: 7. Per the original data handling: Nucleated cell number was recorded as an estimate derived from reference gene primer amplification. The assay was immunoSEQ multiplex PCR, and TCRdb's table has in-frame clones only and misses some. V and J calls plus clone size are reproduced from that table; the DNA served to infer D and trimming. In the table there are some 89,000 clones, roughly four fifths of which are singletons. The chain uses TRBV18 and TRBJ2-7; 7 positions match TRBD2. This receptor was identified in a woman older than 75 with acute or convalescent COVID-19. The sequenced sample consisted of peripheral blood. Here the CDR3 reads CASSPQQAGSSYEQYF. The CDR3 DNA sequence: TGTGCCAGCTCACCACAACAAGCGGGGTCGTCCTACGAGCAGTACTTC.